The 20 T cell receptor beta chains presented below share a single source sample, sequenced in a study of vaccination and CD4 T cells after COVID-19. Treatment noted: approximately 10-day PBMC culture with coronavirus spike peptide pools or control peptides (ViraFEST assay). Antigen specificity for these receptors is unknown. Sequencing of cultured CD4+ T cell DNA used the Oncomine TCR Beta short-read assay. TCRdb used MiXCR to reprocess the PCR reads, holding one entry per CDR3 protein. The table includes approximately 17,000 distinct CDR3 sequences, roughly 56% detected once. Sequencing input: CD4+ T cells from blood, cultured in vitro. The source is a human donor who had recovered from COVID-19.

This clonotype has more than one count but fewer than ten. The V gene is TRBV7-2, the J gene TRBJ1-1; D perhaps matches TRBD1 (5 bases). V was cut by 3 bases and J by 4 bases, with 9 bases left in between. The length of the CDR3 is 13 residues. Germline CDR1 is SGHTA and CDR2 is FQGNSA. The CDR3 sequence is CASSFWTRTEAFF. The CDR3 region has the DNA TGTGCCAGCAGCTTCTGGACACGCACTGAAGCTTTCTTT.

V gene TRBV24-1 combines with J gene TRBJ1-1; the match to TRBD1 covers 8 bases. Losses at the gene ends were 2 bases for V and 10 bases for J; bases not matched to a gene: 8. Germline lookup yields CDR1 KGHDR and CDR2 SFDVKD. The CDR3 runs 14 residues. This CDR3 is CATSDSWQGAGAFF. The CDR3 nucleotides are TGTGCCACCAGTGATTCTTGGCAGGGGGCGGGAGCTTTCTTT.

The chain is built from TRBV20-1 and TRBJ2-5; D might be TRBD1 (7 bases). This CDR3 contains 14 residues. In germline, CDR1 is DFQATT, CDR2 SNEGSKA (reference sequence). Trimming took 5 bases from V and 1 from J, leaving 14 bases between them. The CDR3 DNA reads as TGCAGTGCTCGGAGGGGGACAGCCCAAGAGACCCAGTACTTC. This encodes CSARRGTAQETQYF.

This clonotype was picked up a small number of times. The CDR3 loop reads CAISDLQGAGGYTF. The CDR3 DNA reads TGTGCCATCAGTGATCTCCAGGGGGCAGGTGGCTACACCTTC. This chain connects TRBV10-3 to TRBJ1-2; 8 bases are shared with TRBD1. This CDR3 spans 14 amino acids. Germline CDR1 and CDR2: ENHRY and SYGVKD. The junction had 7 bases not matched to a gene; V was cut back by 3 bases and J by 7 bases.

The chain employs TRBV10-3 and TRBJ2-7, with unresolved D. The V end lost 11 bases, the J end lost 4 bases, and 18 bases lay between the germline ends. This CDR3 contains 13 residues. Germline V gene lookup returns CDR1 ENHRY and CDR2 SYGVKD. The CDR3 nucleotides read TGTGCCGCAGCCGCTGGGTCGGAATACGAGCAGTACTTC. The encoded protein is CAAAAGSEYEQYF.

The gene calls are TRBV4-2 and TRBJ1-1; possible D gene TRBD1, 5 bases. Trimming took 4 bases from V and 2 from J, leaving 14 bases between them. The germline V gene encodes CDR1 LGHNA and CDR2 YNFKEQ. This CDR3 comprises 15 residues. The CDR3 loop is CASSLQVNTNTEAFF. The CDR3 DNA reads TGTGCCAGCAGCCTACAGGTAAACACAAACACTGAAGCTTTCTTT.

The chain joins TRBV2 to TRBJ2-2; 9 bases are shared with TRBD1. Per germline, CDR1 SNHLY and CDR2 FYNNEI. Trimming cost V 4 bases and J 3 bases; bases outside gene matches: 9. The CDR3 length is 17 residues. CDR3 nucleotide sequence: TGTGCCAGCAGTGCTAGGGGACAGGGAGAGGACACCGGGGAGCTGTTTTTT. The encoded protein is CASSARGQGEDTGELFF.

This clonotype ranks as large (0.1 to 1%). The chain employs TRBV19 and TRBJ1-5; D might be TRBD1 (5 bases). Looked up from germline, CDR1 is LNHDA and CDR2 is SQIVND (reference sequence). Between the trimmed V and J ends, which lost 2 bases and 4 bases, there was a span of 12 bases. CDR3 length equals 15 residues. CDR3 sequence: CASSIQGRGNQPQHF. The CDR3 DNA follows: TGTGCCAGTAGTATACAGGGTCGAGGGAATCAGCCCCAGCATTTT.

This clonotype has just a few counts. The chain recombines TRBV7-9 with TRBJ2-5, with 7 bases matching TRBD2. The CDR3 extends over 13 amino acids. The germline V gene has CDR1 SEHNR and CDR2 FQNEAQ (reference sequence). V shed 7 bases, J shed 5 bases, and the junction held 7 bases outside the gene matches. The CDR3 bases are TGTGCCAGCACCCCAGTGGGGGGGGAGACCCAGTACTTC. Translated: CASTPVGGETQYF.

This chain uses TRBV7-2 with TRBJ2-7; 8 nucleotides agree with TRBD2. CDR1 is SGHTA, CDR2 FQGNSA, per germline. The CDR3 contains 13 residues. With V trimmed by 5 bases and J by 7 bases, 7 bases remained unmatched. The CDR3 loop is CASSPRGGGEQYF. The CDR3 DNA is TGTGCCAGCAGCCCCCGGGGGGGAGGGGAGCAGTACTTC.

This clonotype was seen more than once but under ten times. The rearrangement links TRBV6-5 to TRBJ1-1; D gene ambiguous. The CDR3 covers 12 residues. Germline values: CDR1 MNHEY, CDR2 SVGAGI. Trimming removed 3 bases at V and 3 bases at J, with 5 bases between. CDR3 residues: CASSYGDTEAFF. CDR3 bases: TGTGCCAGCAGTTATGGGGACACTGAAGCTTTCTTT.

The V call is TRBV9, the J call TRBJ1-1, with 8 bases lining up with TRBD1. The CDR3 spans 15 residues. Unmatched junction bases numbered 10, after V lost 2 bases and J lost 7 bases. Looked up from germline, CDR1 is SGDLS and CDR2 is YYNGEE. The CDR3 is CASSVHPSGQGEAFF. For the CDR3, the DNA is TGTGCCAGCAGCGTTCACCCTTCCGGACAGGGTGAAGCTTTCTTT. Using reference TRBV9 and TRBJ1-1 for the parts outside the CDR3, the full variable domain is DSGVTQTPKHLITATGQRVTLRCSPRSGDLSVYWYQQSLDQGLQFLIQYYNGEERAKGNILERFSAQQFPDLHSELNLSSLELGDSALYFCASSVHPSGQGEAFFGQGTRLTVV.

This clonotype turned up a few times. The chain joins TRBV6-5 to TRBJ2-3, with no clear D. Trimming removed 2 bases from V and 2 bases from J, with 17 bases in between. Per germline, CDR1 MNHEY and CDR2 SVGAGI. The CDR3 has 17 residues. The DNA for the CDR3 is TGTGCCAGCAGTTACGGGCCAGCCGGTTCGTACACAGATACGCAGTATTTT. Amino acids: CASSYGPAGSYTDTQYF.

The chain employs TRBV12-3 or TRBV12-4 and TRBJ1-6; TRBD1 might be the D (6 bases). Between the trimmed V and J ends, which lost 3 bases and 6 bases, there was a span of 9 bases. This CDR3 has 14 residues. CDR3 loop: CASSLGAGNSPLHF. CDR3 nucleotide sequence: TGTGCCAGCAGTTTGGGGGCGGGTAATTCACCCCTCCACTTT.

The chain couples TRBV20-1 to TRBJ2-5; D not resolved. CDR1 and CDR2 from the germline V gene are DFQATT and SNEGSKA (reference sequence). V lost 7 bases and J 5 bases, leaving 14 bases between the germline ends. The CDR3 is 12 residues long. The CDR3 reads CSVSKLGETQYF. CDR3 DNA: TGCAGTGTTAGTAAGCTGGGGGAGACCCAGTACTTC.

The sample holds a few counts of this clonotype. The chain joins TRBV20-1 to TRBJ2-1, with 12 bases aligning to TRBD2. The CDR3 is 16 amino acids. From germline, CDR1 is DFQATT and CDR2 SNEGSKA (reference sequence). The V gene end was trimmed by 3 bases and the J gene end by 4 bases; junction bases not matched to a gene: 7. CDR3 amino acids: CSASPGTSGSYNEQFF. CDR3 DNA sequence: TGCAGTGCTAGCCCCGGGACTAGCGGGTCGTACAATGAGCAGTTCTTC.

This chain links TRBV7-9 with TRBJ1-3; 9 bases line up with TRBD1. The CDR3 has 15 amino acids. In germline, CDR1 is SEHNR, CDR2 FQNEAQ (reference sequence). The ends lost 7 bases at V and 0 bases at J; junction bases unmatched: 4. The CDR3 region has the DNA TGTGCCAGCACCGAGACAGGGGGCTCTGGAAACACCATATATTTT. Its protein is CASTETGGSGNTIYF.

By frequency in the sample, this clonotype is medium-sized. CDR3 residues: CASSFMYKGSSYEQYF. The CDR3 DNA is TGCGCCAGCAGCTTTATGTACAAAGGAAGTTCCTACGAGCAGTACTTC. The V gene is TRBV5-1, the J gene TRBJ2-7; no clear D. This CDR3 contains 16 residues. Trimming removed 2 bases at V and 1 base at J, with 16 bases between. Per the germline V gene, CDR1 is SGHRS and CDR2 is YFSETQ.

This clonotype was counted once. This chain connects TRBV7-2 to TRBJ2-3; TRBD2 matches 10 bases. Germline V gives CDR1 SGHTA, CDR2 FQGNSA. The CDR3 is 16 amino acids. The junction had 6 bases not matched to a gene; V was cut back by 4 bases and J by 2 bases. For the CDR3, the DNA is TGTGCCAGCAGCTCTATAGCGGGAGGATACACAGATACGCAGTATTTT. Encoded protein: CASSSIAGGYTDTQYF.

V gene TRBV5-4 combines with J gene TRBJ2-7; D is perhaps TRBD1 (6 bases). The germline CDR1 and CDR2 sequences are SGHNT and YYREEE (reference sequence). This CDR3 is 14 amino acids long. V was shortened by 4 bases and J by 3 bases, with 14 bases between the two germline ends. The CDR3: CASSQQGPDYEQYF. CDR3 nucleotide sequence: TGTGCCAGCAGCCAACAGGGTCCCGACTACGAGCAGTACTTC.